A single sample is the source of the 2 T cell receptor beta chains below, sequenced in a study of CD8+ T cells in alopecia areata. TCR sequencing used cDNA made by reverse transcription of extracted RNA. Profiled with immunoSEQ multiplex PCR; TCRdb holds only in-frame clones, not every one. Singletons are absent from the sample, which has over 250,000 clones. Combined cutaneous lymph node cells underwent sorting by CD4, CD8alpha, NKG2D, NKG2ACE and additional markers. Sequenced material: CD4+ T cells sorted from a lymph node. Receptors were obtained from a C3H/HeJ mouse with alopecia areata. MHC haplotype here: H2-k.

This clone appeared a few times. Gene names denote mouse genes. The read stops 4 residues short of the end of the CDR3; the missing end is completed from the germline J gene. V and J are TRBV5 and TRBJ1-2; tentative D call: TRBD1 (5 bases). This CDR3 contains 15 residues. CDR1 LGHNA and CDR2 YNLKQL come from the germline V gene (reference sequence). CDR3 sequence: CASSQDQGGDPDYTF. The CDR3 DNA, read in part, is TGTGCCAGCAGCCAAGACCAGGGAGGAGACCCC.

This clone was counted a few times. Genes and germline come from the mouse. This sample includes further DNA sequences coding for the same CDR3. CDR3 in amino acids: CASSVLGDYEQYF. CDR3 DNA (partial): TGTGCCAGCAGTGTACTGGGGGACTAT. The V and J genes are TRBV13-3 and TRBJ2-7; TRBD2 agrees at 8 bases. The CDR3 end is not reached by the read, which stops 4 residues before it; the germline J gene fills it in. The germline V gene has CDR1 NNHDY and CDR2 SYVADS. V dropped 3 bases and J dropped 3; count of bases not matched to a gene: 2. The CDR3 extends over 13 amino acids.